Sequencing of this TCR beta chain was carried out in a study of beta chain features in type 1 diabetes. Expressed TCRB transcripts were sequenced because the isolated RNA had all been reverse transcribed beforehand. TCRdb keeps only in-frame clones here, not all; method: immunoSEQ multiplex PCR. The sample lists 810,000 or so clones, 17% occurring once. The ends were cut back, 3 bases at V and 0 bases at J, with 6 bases in the middle. CDR1 is SGDLS, CDR2 YYNGEE, per germline. The CDR3 totals 14 residues. The chain recombines TRBV9 with TRBJ1-4; D uncertain. The clonotype was recovered from a woman younger than 35 in good health. The sequenced material came from naive CD4+ T cells from blood. CDR3 nucleotide sequence: TGTGCCAGCAGCGCCAGCGCAACTAATGAAAAACTGTTTTTT. Translation gives CASSASATNEKLFF.